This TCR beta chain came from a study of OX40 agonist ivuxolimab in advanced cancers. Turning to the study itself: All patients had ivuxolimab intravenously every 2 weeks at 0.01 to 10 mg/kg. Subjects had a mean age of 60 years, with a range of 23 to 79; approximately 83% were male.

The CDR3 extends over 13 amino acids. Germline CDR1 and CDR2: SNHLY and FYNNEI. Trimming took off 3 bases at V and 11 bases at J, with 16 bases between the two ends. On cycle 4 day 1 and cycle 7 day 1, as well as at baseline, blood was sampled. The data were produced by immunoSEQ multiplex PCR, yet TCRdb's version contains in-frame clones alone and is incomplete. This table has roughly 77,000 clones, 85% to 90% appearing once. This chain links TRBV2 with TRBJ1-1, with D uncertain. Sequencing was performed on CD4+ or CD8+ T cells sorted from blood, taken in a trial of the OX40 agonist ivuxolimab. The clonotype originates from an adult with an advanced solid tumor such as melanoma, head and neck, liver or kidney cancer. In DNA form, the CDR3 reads TGTGCCAGCAGTGACCTATCTAGAAACGTGGCTTTCTTT. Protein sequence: CASSDLSRNVAFF.